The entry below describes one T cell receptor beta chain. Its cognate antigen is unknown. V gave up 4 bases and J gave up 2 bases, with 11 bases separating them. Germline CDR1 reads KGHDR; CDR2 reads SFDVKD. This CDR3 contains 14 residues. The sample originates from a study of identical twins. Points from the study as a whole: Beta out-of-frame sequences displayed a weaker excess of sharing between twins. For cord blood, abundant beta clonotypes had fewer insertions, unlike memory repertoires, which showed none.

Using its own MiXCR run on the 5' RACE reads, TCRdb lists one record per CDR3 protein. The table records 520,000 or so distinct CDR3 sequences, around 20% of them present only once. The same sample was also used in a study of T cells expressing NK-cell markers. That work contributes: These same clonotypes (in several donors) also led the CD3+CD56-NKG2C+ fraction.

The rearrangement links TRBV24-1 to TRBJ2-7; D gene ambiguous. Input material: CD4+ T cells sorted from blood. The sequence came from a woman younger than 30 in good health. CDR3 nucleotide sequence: TGTGCCACCAGTGACCAGGCCGACCCCTACGAGCAGTACTTC. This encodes CATSDQADPYEQYF.